These T cell receptor beta chains were read from a single sample in a study of blood T cell repertoires in COVID-19. The repertoire was sequenced with immunoSEQ multiplex PCR; TCRdb's copy has only in-frame clones and lacks some. The sample includes fewer than 110,000 clones, 65% to 80% of them seen just once. Sequencing was performed on peripheral blood. These receptors were obtained from a man in his 70s with acute or convalescent COVID-19. Each CDR3 is given with its conserved first and last residue. The D gene is left open where the match is weak. The listing skips clone size in some rows; elsewhere it reads once, few, many or a size class.

TRBJ2-1 - - TRBV11-3 TGTGCCAGCAGCTACGGGGGAGACAATGAGCAGTTCTTC CASSYGGDNEQFF
TRBJ2-2 - TRBD2 TRBV9 TGTGCCAGCAGCGTAGCTCTTGCTAGCGGGGGGGCCGACGGGGAGCTGTTTTTT CASSVALASGGADGELFF
TRBJ2-2 - - TRBV5-1 TGCGCCAGCAGCTTACGAGAGCATGGCACCGGGGAGCTGTTTTTT CASSLREHGTGELFF
TRBJ2-3 once TRBD2 TRBV3-1/TRBV3-2 TGTGCCAGCAGCCGTATTGCCGGGACTAGCTTCACAGATACGCAGTATTTT CASSRIAGTSFTDTQYF
TRBJ1-2 - TRBD1 TRBV27 TGTGCCAGCAGTTCCCCGGGACAGGGGGCCTCTGGCTACACCTTC CASSSPGQGASGYTF
TRBJ2-7 once - TRBV10-2 TGCGCCAGCAGTGAGACAGGGAAATACGAGCAGTACTTC CASSETGKYEQYF
TRBJ1-1 - TRBD1 TRBV11-1 TGTGCCAGCAGCTTTATTCGGACAGGGGGTTACACTGAAGCTTTCTTT CASSFIRTGGYTEAFF
TRBJ1-1 - - TRBV10-2 TGCGCCAGCAGTGAGTTAGGGAGGGGGAACACTGAAGCTTTCTTT CASSELGRGNTEAFF
TRBJ2-7 - TRBD1 TRBV7-9 TGTGCCAGCAGCTCCGGGACAGGGAAATCCTACGAGCAGTACTTC CASSSGTGKSYEQYF
TRBJ1-2 - TRBD1 TRBV4-3 TGCGCCAGCAGCCAAGCTACAGGGGTAGGCTATGGCTACACCTTC CASSQATGVGYGYTF
TRBJ2-3 once TRBD2 TRBV2 TGTGCCAGCAGGAAGGGACTAGCAGGCACAGATACGCAGTATTTT CASRKGLAGTDTQYF
TRBJ2-1 - TRBD2 TRBV27 TGTGCCAGCAGTCTAGGGACTAGCGGACCCTACAATGAGCAGTTCTTC CASSLGTSGPYNEQFF
TRBJ2-2 - TRBD2 TRBV2 TGTGCCAGCAGACGGACTAGCGGGGGCATCGGGGCCGGGGAGCTGTTTTTT CASRRTSGGIGAGELFF
TRBJ2-5 - - TRBV5-6 TGTGCCAGCAGCTTGTGGGGGGGCCTAGCCCAAGAGACCCAGTACTTC CASSLWGGLAQETQYF
TRBJ2-5 - TRBD2 TRBV5-4 TGTGCCAGCAGCTTGAGGACTAGCGGGGGAGAGACCCAGTACTTC CASSLRTSGGETQYF
TRBJ2-7 - - TRBV7-2 TGTGCCAGCAGCCCAGGACAGTATTCCTACGAGCAGTACTTC CASSPGQYSYEQYF
TRBJ2-5 - TRBD1 TRBV6-1 TGTGCCAGCAGTGAATCGATCGGGACAGGGGCAGAGACCCAGTACTTC CASSESIGTGAETQYF
TRBJ2-2 once TRBD2 TRBV5-1 TGCGCCAGCAGCTTGACTAGCGATTTGCCCGGGGAGCTGTTTTTT CASSLTSDLPGELFF
TRBJ2-3 - TRBD2 TRBV9 TGTGCCAGCAGCGTAGTTGATAGCGGGGGGGCAGGCACAGATACGCAGTATTTT CASSVVDSGGAGTDTQYF
TRBJ1-5 - - TRBV7-3 TGTGCCAGCAGCACGAGGACAGATTTTAGCAATCAGCCCCAGCATTTT CASSTRTDFSNQPQHF
TRBJ1-2 - - TRBV3-1/TRBV3-2 TGTGCCAGCAGCCATCCACAGTCTAACTATGGCTACACCTTC CASSHPQSNYGYTF
TRBJ1-4 - TRBD1 TRBV7-9 TGTGCCAGCAAAACAGGGGGGGCCTATTCTAATGAAAAACTGTTTTTT CASKTGGAYSNEKLFF
TRBJ2-3 - TRBD1 TRBV19 TGTGCCAGTAGTATGGCCGGGACAGGCACAGATACGCAGTATTTT CASSMAGTGTDTQYF
TRBJ2-7 - TRBD2 TRBV6-1 TGTGCCAGCAGTGAAGCGCAATCAGCGGGACTTTACGAGCAGTACTTC CASSEAQSAGLYEQYF
TRBJ1-4 once - TRBV4-2 TGTGCCAGCAGCCAAGGCGCCAGGGGTGACGAAAAACTGTTTTTT CASSQGARGDEKLFF
TRBJ1-1 - TRBD1 TRBV18 TGTGCCAGCTCACCACTAACAGGGGTGAACACTGAAGCTTTCTTT CASSPLTGVNTEAFF
TRBJ2-7 - - TRBV28 TGTGCCAGCACCCCCGCCGGGACTCTCGCCTACGAGCAGTACTTC CASTPAGTLAYEQYF
TRBJ2-2 - - TRBV5-1 TGCGCCAGCAGCGCGGGACAGCTCAACACCGGGGAGCTGTTTTTT CASSAGQLNTGELFF
TRBJ2-2 few TRBD1 TRBV27 TGTGCCAGCAGTCCACGACAGGGAATGAGCACCGGGGAGCTGTTTTTT CASSPRQGMSTGELFF
TRBJ1-4 - - TRBV27 TGTGCCAGCAGTTTATTGGGGCAGGGAGGAGAAAAACTGTTTTTT CASSLLGQGGEKLFF
TRBJ2-1 - TRBD2 TRBV19 TGTGCCAGTAACGGGGGGGCCTCCTACAATGAGCAGTTCTTC CASNGGASYNEQFF
TRBJ2-7 - - TRBV9 TGTGCCAGCAGCGTGGCACAGGGCTACGAGCAGTACTTC CASSVAQGYEQYF
TRBJ1-3 - TRBD1 TRBV9 TGTGCCAGCAGCGTATTGGACAGGGCCTCCCCCTCTGGAAACACCATATATTTT CASSVLDRASPSGNTIYF
TRBJ1-6 - TRBD1 TRBV10-1 TGCGCCAGCCGCGGACAGGGGAATTCACCCCTCCACTTT CASRGQGNSPLHF
TRBJ2-3 few - TRBV10-3 TGTGCCATCAGTGATAACAGGCCCGCGGATACGCAGTATTTT CAISDNRPADTQYF
TRBJ2-2 - - TRBV27 TGTGCCAGCAGTTTAAAGGGGGGGTCCCCCGGGGAGCTGTTTTTT CASSLKGGSPGELFF